The clone carrying this T cell receptor (beta chain) has a handful of counts. The trim removed 1 base at V and 1 base at J, leaving 2 bases unmatched. The CDR3 sequence is 16 residues long. Looked up from germline, CDR1 is DFQATT and CDR2 is SNEGSKA (reference sequence). This sample was included in a study of T cells after yellow fever vaccination. TCRdb itself ran the 5' RACE reads through MiXCR, one entry per CDR3 protein. The sample has 450,000 to 550,000 distinct CDR3 sequences; 15% to 20% are singletons. Sequenced here: PBMCs, sampled 15 days after the yellow fever booster vaccination. The receptor was isolated from a man aged 25-45 years who received the YFV17D yellow fever vaccine. This chain links TRBV20-1 with TRBJ2-2, with 11 bases identical to TRBD2. CDR3 DNA: TGCAGTGCTAGAGCGGGGACTAGCGGGAACACCGGGGAGCTGTTTTTT. Protein sequence: CSARAGTSGNTGELFF.